This entry lists 5 T cell receptor beta chains sequenced from one sample in a study of cytomegalovirus exposure and HLA in healthy donors. The PCR had 60 Vbeta and 13 Jbeta primers. TCRdb keeps only in-frame clones here, not all; method: immunoSEQ multiplex PCR. Of about 93,000 clones listed, roughly 79% were seen once; the top ten hold 0.57%. Sequenced: PBMCs. The receptors come from a man under 40 in good health and CMV-seronegative.

The J gene is TRBJ1-1, the V gene TRBV7-8; D may be TRBD1 (6 bases). The CDR3 runs to 16 residues. V gave up 1 base and J gave up 4 bases, with 16 bases separating them. Germline assignment: CDR1 SGHVS and CDR2 FQNEAQ. CDR3 sequence: CASSLGAGAGATEAFF. CDR3 nucleotides: TGTGCCAGCAGCTTAGGTGCAGGTGCGGGGGCCACTGAAGCTTTCTTT.

The J gene is TRBJ1-2, the V gene TRBV5-4; perhaps TRBD1 as D (5 bases). With 4 bases removed from V and 7 bases from J, the gap between germline ends came to 20 bases. Germline loops: CDR1 SGHNT, CDR2 YYREEE (reference sequence). This CDR3 has 15 residues. CDR3: CASSLPGTERGGYTF. DNA for the CDR3: TGTGCCAGCAGCCTTCCCGGGACTGAACGAGGTGGCTACACCTTC.

The CDR3 bases are TGTGCCACCTCGGGACAGGGAGGAGATACGCAGTATTTT. Amino acids: CATSGQGGDTQYF. This sequence joins TRBV6-4 and TRBJ2-3, with 9 bases that match TRBD1. The CDR3 loop spans 13 amino acids. The trim removed 10 bases at V and 5 bases at J, leaving 7 bases unmatched. In germline, CDR1 is MRHNA, CDR2 SNTAGT.

In this sample, this clone turned up once. The chain joins TRBV27 to TRBJ2-5, with 12 bases aligning to TRBD1. CDR3 size: 14 residues. Germline loops: CDR1 MNHEY, CDR2 SMNVEV (reference sequence). V lost 7 bases and J lost 5; bases outside the gene matches: 5. The CDR3 DNA is TGTGCCAGCATGGGACAGGGGGCAGTGGAGACCCAGTACTTC. Its protein product is CASMGQGAVETQYF.

CDR3 sequence: CASSLSGTGIPGELFF. In DNA form, the CDR3 reads TGTGCCAGCAGTTTATCCGGGACAGGGATTCCCGGGGAGCTGTTTTTT. The rearrangement links TRBV27 to TRBJ2-2; 9 bases line up with TRBD1. Trimming cost V 0 bases and J 6 bases; bases outside gene matches: 5. Germline CDR1 and CDR2: MNHEY and SMNVEV (reference sequence). This CDR3 has 16 residues.